Sequencing of this TCR beta chain was carried out in a study of blood T cell repertoires in COVID-19. Background on the study: The study drew acute and convalescent COVID-19 samples from the United States, Italy and Spain. T cells, B-cell-depleted T cells, or PBMCs supplied cDNA or gDNA.

Original analysis: Nucleated cell counts were estimated from reference gene primer amplification. Clones were sequenced by immunoSEQ multiplex PCR, and TCRdb holds only the in-frame ones, with some missing. The DNA gave D and trimming, while V, J and clone size come from that table. This table has about 140,000 clones, roughly four fifths appearing once. Germline trimming cut 1 base from V and 6 bases from J; bases unmatched to any gene: 8. This CDR3 spans 16 amino acids. Germline CDR1 reads SGHTA; CDR2 reads FQGNSA. This TCR was recovered from an elderly woman with active or convalescent COVID-19. Sequenced input: peripheral blood. V is TRBV7-2 and J is TRBJ2-2, with 7 nucleotides matching TRBD1. This CDR3 reads CASSLGPGGGAGELFF. The CDR3 DNA is TGTGCCAGCAGCTTAGGTCCAGGGGGTGGTGCCGGGGAGCTGTTTTTT.